The 14 T cell receptor beta chains in this list originate from one sample, sequenced in a study of memory CD4+ T cells and cytomegalovirus serostatus. Assay used: immunoSEQ multiplex PCR; TCRdb lists only in-frame clones, some missing. The sample yields 40,000 or so clones, roughly 83% seen once. Single viable CD3+CD4+CD8-CD45RO+ cells were sorted as the memory CD4+ T cells. Sequencing was carried out using memory CD4+ T cells from blood. These receptors originate from an adult in good health and CMV-seronegative.

V usage is TRBV5-1 and J usage is TRBJ1-1; the D gene is possibly TRBD1 (5 bases). The V gene's germline CDR1 is SGHRS and CDR2 YFSETQ. The CDR3 is 15 residues long. Trimming stripped 1 base from V and 1 base from J, with 11 bases between. CDR3 sequence: CASSLRPGTNTEAFF. The CDR3 DNA sequence: TGCGCCAGCAGCTTGCGCCCGGGGACGAACACTGAAGCTTTCTTT.

V gene TRBV2 combines with J gene TRBJ2-3; possible D gene TRBD2, 6 bases. The CDR3 covers 13 residues. The V gene lost 6 bases and the J gene lost 5 bases, with 12 bases spanning the gap. CDR1 and CDR2 from the germline V gene are SNHLY and FYNNEI. In nucleotides, the CDR3 is TGTGCCAGCAGGACGGGACTCCGAGATACGCAGTATTTT. Protein: CASRTGLRDTQYF. Combining the CDR3 with reference TRBV2 and TRBJ2-3 gives the whole variable domain EPEVTQTPSHQVTQMGQEVILRCVPISNHLYFYWYRQILGQKVEFLVSFYNNEISEKSEIFDDQFSVERPDGSNFTLKIRSTKLEDSAMYFCASRTGLRDTQYFGPGTRLTVL.

The chain combines TRBV6-6 with TRBJ1-2; no definite D call. The CDR3 runs to 12 residues. The germline V and J ends were trimmed by 8 bases and 4 bases, with 11 bases remaining between them. CDR1 MNHNY and CDR2 SVGAGI come from the germline V gene (reference sequence). CDR3 residues: CASARTGYGYTF. The CDR3, as DNA: TGTGCCAGCGCCCGGACGGGCTATGGCTACACCTTC.

With regard to this clone: Germline and junction disagree at one end, which may indicate a read error. The genes are TRBV7-8 and TRBJ2-7; 9 bases align to TRBD2. The CDR3 spans 15 residues. Looked up from germline, CDR1 is SGHVS and CDR2 is FQNEAQ. The CDR3 is CASSFAGTSSHEQYF. The CDR3 coding sequence is TGTGCCAGCAGCTTCGCCGGGACTAGCTCCCACGAGCAGTACTTC.

This clone was observed a handful of times. The chain recombines TRBV12-2 with TRBJ1-4. TRBV12-2 is tagged as a pseudogene. This CDR3 region has 16 residues. CDR3 sequence reads: CASRPWVGDRYEKLFF. For the CDR3, the DNA is TGTGCAAGTCGCCCTTGGGTTGGGGACCGGTATGAAAAACTGTTTTTT.

The V gene is TRBV2, the J gene TRBJ2-2, with 9 bases lining up with TRBD1. Germline loops: CDR1 SNHLY, CDR2 FYNNEI. The CDR3 has 15 residues. The ends lost 6 bases at V and 3 bases at J; junction bases unmatched: 5. The CDR3 protein is CASRPGTGYTGELFF. CDR3 DNA sequence: TGTGCCAGCAGACCCGGGACAGGGTACACCGGGGAGCTGTTTTTT.

This clone is a singleton in its sample. The chain joins TRBV29-1 to TRBJ1-1, with D tentatively TRBD1 (6 bases). CDR3 length equals 12 residues. V lost 8 bases and J lost 3, with 13 bases in between. The germline V gene encodes CDR1 SQVTM and CDR2 ANQGSEA. The DNA of the CDR3 is TGCAGCTCCTCGGGGGGCTACACTGAAGCTTTCTTT. Amino acid sequence: CSSSGGYTEAFF.

The chain couples TRBV20-1 to TRBJ2-1, with no clear D. V gave up 3 bases and J gave up 7 bases, with 7 bases separating them. This CDR3 contains 11 residues. Germline loops: CDR1 DFQATT, CDR2 SNEGSKA (reference sequence). CDR3 DNA: TGCAGTGCTAGTAACCTTAATGAGCAGTTCTTC. This translates into CSASNLNEQFF.

The chain's CDR3 is CASSLLGRHEQYF. CDR3 coding DNA: TGTGCCAGCAGTTTACTCGGCAGGCACGAGCAGTACTTC. The chain has TRBV27 and TRBJ2-7; no clear D gene. V lost 2 bases to trimming and J lost 5 bases, with 10 bases between them. Per germline, CDR1 MNHEY and CDR2 SMNVEV (reference sequence). This CDR3 spans 13 amino acids.

This chain joins TRBV4-1 and TRBJ2-5; D is perhaps TRBD1 (6 bases). The CDR3 contains 14 residues. CDR1 MGHRA and CDR2 YSYEKL come from the germline V gene. Trimming removed 3 bases from V and 3 bases from J, with 11 bases in between. Here the CDR3 reads CASSHGAGEETQYF. The CDR3 DNA is TGCGCCAGCAGCCATGGAGCAGGGGAAGAGACCCAGTACTTC.

The V call is TRBV7-2, the J call TRBJ2-3, with 8 positions matching TRBD1. V gave up 1 base and J gave up 4 bases; unmatched junction bases: 4. This CDR3 is built from 15 residues. CDR1 is SGHTA and CDR2 is FQGNSA in the germline V gene. For the CDR3, the DNA is TGTGCCAGCAGCTTAGGGATGACAGGGGCAGATACGCAGTATTTT. It specifies CASSLGMTGADTQYF. Complete variable domain (other parts from reference TRBV7-2 and TRBJ2-3): GAGVSQSPSNKVTEKGKDVELRCDPISGHTALYWYRQSLGQGLEFLIYFQGNSAPDKSGLPSDRFSAERTGGSVSTLTIQRTQQEDSAVYLCASSLGMTGADTQYFGPGTRLTVL.

The chain recombines TRBV23-1 with TRBJ1-1; D is unclear. TRBV23-1 is reported as an ORF; its role is uncertain. The CDR3 is 12 residues long. V dropped 9 bases and J dropped 0 bases, with 8 bases sitting between them. CDR3 DNA sequence: TGCGCCAGATGGACCGTGAACACTGAAGCTTTCTTT. Amino acids: CARWTVNTEAFF.

CDR3 amino acids: CASSQEGLADDNEQFF. The CDR3 DNA reads as TGTGCCAGCAGCCAAGAAGGACTAGCGGACGACAATGAGCAGTTCTTC. The J gene is TRBJ2-1, the V gene TRBV4-2; 10 bases agree with TRBD2. The CDR3 is 16 residues long. CDR1 is LGHNA, CDR2 YNFKEQ, per germline. Germline trimming cut 0 bases from V and 5 bases from J; bases unmatched to any gene: 4.

The count of this clone is one. The V gene is TRBV9, the J gene TRBJ2-2, with 7 bases lining up with TRBD2. V shed 2 bases and J 6 bases; nucleotides not matched to a gene: 4. CDR1 is SGDLS, CDR2 YYNGEE, per germline. There are 14 residues in the CDR3. The CDR3 is CASSVAGAAGELFF. The CDR3 coding sequence is TGTGCCAGCAGCGTCGCGGGAGCAGCCGGGGAGCTGTTTTTT.